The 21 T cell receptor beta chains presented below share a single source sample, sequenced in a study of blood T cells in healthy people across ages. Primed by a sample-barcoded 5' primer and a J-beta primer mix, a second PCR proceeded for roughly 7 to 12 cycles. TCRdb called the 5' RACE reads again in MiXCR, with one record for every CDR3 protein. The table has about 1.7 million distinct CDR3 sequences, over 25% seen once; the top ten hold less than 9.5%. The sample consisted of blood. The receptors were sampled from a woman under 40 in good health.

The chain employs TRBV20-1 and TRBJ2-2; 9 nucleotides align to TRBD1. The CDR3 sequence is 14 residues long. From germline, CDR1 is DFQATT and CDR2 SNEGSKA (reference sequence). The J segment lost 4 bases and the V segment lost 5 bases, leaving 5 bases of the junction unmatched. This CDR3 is CSASGTGPTGELFF. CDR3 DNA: TGCAGTGCTTCCGGGACAGGGCCCACCGGGGAGCTGTTTTTT.

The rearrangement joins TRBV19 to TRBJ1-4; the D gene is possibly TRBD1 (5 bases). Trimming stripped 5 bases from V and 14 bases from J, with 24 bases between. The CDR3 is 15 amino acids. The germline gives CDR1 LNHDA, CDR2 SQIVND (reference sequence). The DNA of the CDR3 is TGTGCCAGTAGTCCTCTCGAATTCAGGGAGGAGAGGCTGTTTTTT. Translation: CASSPLEFREERLFF. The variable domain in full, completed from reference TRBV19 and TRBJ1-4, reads DGGITQSPKYLFRKEGQNVTLSCEQNLNHDAMYWYRQDPGQGLRLIYYSQIVNDFQKGDIAEGYSVSREKKESFPLTVTSAQKNPTAFYLCASSPLEFREERLFFGSGTQLSVL.

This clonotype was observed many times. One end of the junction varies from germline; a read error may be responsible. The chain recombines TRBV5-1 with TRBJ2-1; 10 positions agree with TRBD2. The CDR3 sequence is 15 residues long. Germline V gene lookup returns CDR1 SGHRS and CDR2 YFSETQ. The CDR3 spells CASSLAGATYNEQFF. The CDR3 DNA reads TGTGCCAGCAGCCTAGCGGGGGCAACCTACAATGAGCAGTTCTTC.

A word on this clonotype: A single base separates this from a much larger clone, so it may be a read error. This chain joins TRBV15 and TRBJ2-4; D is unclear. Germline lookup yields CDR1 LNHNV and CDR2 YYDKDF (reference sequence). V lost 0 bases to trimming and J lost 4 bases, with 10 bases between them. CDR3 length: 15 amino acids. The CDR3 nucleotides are TGTGCCACCAGCAGAGACTCACCGGCGAAAAACATTCAGTACTTC. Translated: CATSRDSPAKNIQYF.

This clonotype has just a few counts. CDR3 region: CASSQGYYYEQYF. The CDR3 DNA sequence: TGTGCCAGCAGCCAGGGGTACTACTACGAGCAGTACTTC. The rearrangement joins TRBV14 to TRBJ2-7; D unclear. Trimming took 3 bases from V and 3 from J, leaving 9 bases between them. CDR3 length equals 13 residues. The germline CDR1 and CDR2 sequences are SGHDN and FVKESK.

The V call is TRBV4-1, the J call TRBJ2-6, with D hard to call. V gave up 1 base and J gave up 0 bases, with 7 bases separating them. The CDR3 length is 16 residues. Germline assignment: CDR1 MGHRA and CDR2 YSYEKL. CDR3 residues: CASSQVPTSGANVLTF. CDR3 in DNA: TGCGCCAGCAGCCAAGTCCCTACCTCTGGGGCCAACGTCCTGACTTTC.

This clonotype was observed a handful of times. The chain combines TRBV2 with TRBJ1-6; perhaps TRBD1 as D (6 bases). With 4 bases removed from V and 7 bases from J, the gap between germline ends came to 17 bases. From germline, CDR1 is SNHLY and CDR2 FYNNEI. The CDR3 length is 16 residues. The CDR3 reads CASSVSGGGGNSPLHF. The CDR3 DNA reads TGTGCCAGCAGTGTCTCCGGGGGGGGCGGCAATTCACCCCTCCACTTT.

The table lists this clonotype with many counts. The CDR3 bases are TGTGCCATCAGTGAGGGGACTAGCTCCTACAATGAGCAGTTCTTC. Residues: CAISEGTSSYNEQFF. The rearrangement uses TRBV10-3 and TRBJ2-1, with 8 bases fitting TRBD2. This CDR3 contains 15 residues. Unmatched junction bases numbered 0, after V lost 2 bases and J lost 0 bases. Germline V CDR1 and CDR2: ENHRY, SYGVKD.

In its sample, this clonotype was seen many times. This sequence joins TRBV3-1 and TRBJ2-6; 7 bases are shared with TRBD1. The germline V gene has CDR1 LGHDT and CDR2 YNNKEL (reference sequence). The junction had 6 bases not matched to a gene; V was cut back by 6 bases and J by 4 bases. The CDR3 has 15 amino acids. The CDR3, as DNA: TGTGCCAGCAGTGAGGGGGCAGTAGGGGCCAACGTCCTGACTTTC. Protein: CASSEGAVGANVLTF.

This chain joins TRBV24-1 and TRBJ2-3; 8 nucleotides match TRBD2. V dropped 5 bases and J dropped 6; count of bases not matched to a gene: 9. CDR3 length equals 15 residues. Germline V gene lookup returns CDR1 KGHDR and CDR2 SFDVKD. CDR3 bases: TGTGCCACCAGTGGTAAGCGGGGGCTTACGGATACGCAGTATTTT. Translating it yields CATSGKRGLTDTQYF.

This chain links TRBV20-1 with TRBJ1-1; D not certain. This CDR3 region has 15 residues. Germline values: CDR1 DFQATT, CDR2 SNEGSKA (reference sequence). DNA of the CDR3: TGCAGCTTCGCTCGGGCGTCCTCGGTGAACACTGAAGCTTTCTTT. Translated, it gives CSFARASSVNTEAFF.

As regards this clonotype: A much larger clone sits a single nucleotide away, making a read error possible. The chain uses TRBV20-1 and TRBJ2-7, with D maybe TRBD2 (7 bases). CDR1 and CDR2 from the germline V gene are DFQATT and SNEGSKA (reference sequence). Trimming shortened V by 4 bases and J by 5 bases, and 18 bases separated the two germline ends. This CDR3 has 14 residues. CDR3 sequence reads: CSAKTGGSRNEQYF. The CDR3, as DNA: TGCAGTGCTAAAACGGGGGGCTCTCGGAACGAGCAGTACTTC.

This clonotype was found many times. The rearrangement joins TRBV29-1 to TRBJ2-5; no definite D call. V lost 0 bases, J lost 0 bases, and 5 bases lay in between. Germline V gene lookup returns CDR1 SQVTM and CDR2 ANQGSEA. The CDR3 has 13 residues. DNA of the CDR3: TGCAGCGTTGAAGAGGGCAACCAAGAGACCCAGTACTTC. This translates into CSVEEGNQETQYF.

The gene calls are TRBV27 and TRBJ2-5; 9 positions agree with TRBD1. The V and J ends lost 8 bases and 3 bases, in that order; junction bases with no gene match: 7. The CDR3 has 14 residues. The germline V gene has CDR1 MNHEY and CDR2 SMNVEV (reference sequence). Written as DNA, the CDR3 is TGTGCCAGCGCTACGACAGGGGGTGAAGAGACCCAGTACTTC. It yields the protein CASATTGGEETQYF.

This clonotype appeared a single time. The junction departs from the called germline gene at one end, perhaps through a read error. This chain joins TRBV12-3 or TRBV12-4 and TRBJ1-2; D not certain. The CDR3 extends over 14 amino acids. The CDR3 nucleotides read TGCGCCAGCAGCCCGGACCCAGCTAACTATGGCTACACCTTC. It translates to CASSPDPANYGYTF.

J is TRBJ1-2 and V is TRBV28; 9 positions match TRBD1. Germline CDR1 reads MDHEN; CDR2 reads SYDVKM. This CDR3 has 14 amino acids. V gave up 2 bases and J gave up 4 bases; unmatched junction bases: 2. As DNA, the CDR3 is TGTGCCAGCAGTTTACTGGACAGGGGCTATGGCTACACCTTC. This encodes CASSLLDRGYGYTF.

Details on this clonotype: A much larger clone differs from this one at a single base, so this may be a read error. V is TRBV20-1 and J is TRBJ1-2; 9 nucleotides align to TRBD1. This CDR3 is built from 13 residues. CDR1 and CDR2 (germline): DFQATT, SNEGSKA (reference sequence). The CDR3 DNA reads TGCGGTGCCACGCTTACAGGGGGCGATGGCTACACCTTC. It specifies CGATLTGGDGYTF.

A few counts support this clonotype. CDR3 DNA sequence: TGTGCCAGCAGCCCCTTAGCGGGAGGCTTCCCTGGGGCCAACGTCCTGACTTTC. It codes for CASSPLAGGFPGANVLTF. The chain joins TRBV7-2 to TRBJ2-6, with 10 nucleotides matching TRBD2. Trimming at V came to 5 bases and at J to 2 bases, leaving 9 bases not matched to a gene. CDR1 and CDR2 from the germline V gene are SGHTA and FQGNSA. The CDR3 contains 18 residues.

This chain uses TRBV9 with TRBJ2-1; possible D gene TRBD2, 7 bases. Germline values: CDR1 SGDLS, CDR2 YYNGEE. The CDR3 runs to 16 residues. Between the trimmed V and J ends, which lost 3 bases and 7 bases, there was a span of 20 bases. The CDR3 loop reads CASSASGAGAKNEQFF. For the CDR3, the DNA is TGTGCCAGCAGCGCCTCCGGGGCGGGGGCTAAGAATGAGCAGTTCTTC.

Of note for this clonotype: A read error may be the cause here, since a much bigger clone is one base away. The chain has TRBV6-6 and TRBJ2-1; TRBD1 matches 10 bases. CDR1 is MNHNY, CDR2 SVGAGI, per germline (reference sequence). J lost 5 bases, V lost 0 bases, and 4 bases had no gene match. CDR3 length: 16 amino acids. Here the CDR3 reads CASSYSADRGHNEQFF. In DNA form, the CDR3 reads TGTGCCAGCAGTTACTCGGCCGACAGGGGGCACAATGAGCAGTTCTTC.

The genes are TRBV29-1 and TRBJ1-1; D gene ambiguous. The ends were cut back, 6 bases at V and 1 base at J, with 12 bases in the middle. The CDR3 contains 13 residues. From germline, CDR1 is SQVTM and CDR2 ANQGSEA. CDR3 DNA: TGCAGCGTGGCGGGGATTTCGAACACTGAAGCTTTCTTT. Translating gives CSVAGISNTEAFF.